Presented here are 32 T cell receptor beta chains from one specimen sequenced in a study of blood T cell repertoires in COVID-19. TCRdb's table, derived via immunoSEQ multiplex PCR, lists solely in-frame clones and lacks some. Of 100,000 or so clones detected, 75% to 90% appear once; the ten largest clones hold less than 9%. Sequences were obtained from peripheral blood. These receptors all stem from a man aged 60 to 75 with acute or convalescent COVID-19.

The V gene is TRBV7-3, the J gene TRBJ2-2; 10 bases line up with TRBD1. After removal of 1 base from V and 4 bases from J, the junction contained 6 bases not matched to a gene. Germline CDR1 SGHTA, CDR2 FQGTGA. This CDR3 has 17 residues. The CDR3: CASSLNAGTGVTGELFF. The DNA for the CDR3 is TGTGCCAGCAGCTTAAACGCCGGGACAGGGGTCACCGGGGAGCTGTTTTTT.

The chain is built from TRBV30 and TRBJ1-1, with D unclear. Trimming removed 2 bases from V and 0 bases from J, with 10 bases in between. Germline V gene lookup returns CDR1 GTSNPN and CDR2 SVGIG (reference sequence). The CDR3 sequence is 14 residues long. The CDR3 reads CAWSNPGVNTEAFF. The CDR3 coding sequence is TGTGCCTGGAGTAACCCCGGAGTGAACACTGAAGCTTTCTTT.

The chain couples TRBV19 to TRBJ1-6; perhaps TRBD1 as D (6 bases). Germline V gene data show CDR1 as LNHDA and CDR2 as SQIVND (reference sequence). The V gene lost 7 bases and the J gene lost 7 bases, with 20 bases spanning the gap. The CDR3 loop spans 16 amino acids. The CDR3 loop reads CASTRTANWVNSPLHF. The CDR3, as DNA: TGTGCCAGTACCCGGACAGCCAACTGGGTAAATTCACCCCTCCACTTT.

The CDR3 protein is CASIRTGNNQPQHF. The CDR3 nucleotides read TGTGCCAGCATTCGGACAGGAAACAATCAGCCCCAGCATTTT. The chain couples TRBV6-5 to TRBJ1-5; 7 positions agree with TRBD1. The V gene's germline CDR1 is MNHEY and CDR2 SVGAGI. This CDR3 region has 14 residues. The junction had 6 bases not matched to a gene; V was cut back by 7 bases and J by 3 bases.

The chain employs TRBV6-5 and TRBJ1-3; TRBD1 agrees at 7 bases. The CDR3 runs to 15 residues. Germline loops: CDR1 MNHEY, CDR2 SVGAGI. The junction had 8 bases not matched to a gene; V was cut back by 4 bases and J by 5 bases. The CDR3 protein is CASSLTWDSRNTIYF. Written as DNA, the CDR3 is TGTGCCAGCAGTTTAACGTGGGACAGCCGAAACACCATATATTTT.

J is TRBJ1-1 and V is TRBV13; D remains unclear. Germline V CDR1 and CDR2: PRHDT, FYEKMQ (reference sequence). Trimming left V 3 bases short and J 1 base short, with 6 bases between. This CDR3 has 13 residues. The CDR3 sequence: CASSFRGNTEAFF. CDR3 bases: TGTGCCAGCAGCTTCCGGGGGAACACTGAAGCTTTCTTT.

This chain links TRBV9 with TRBJ1-3; 8 positions agree with TRBD1. The CDR3 covers 14 residues. Germline loops: CDR1 SGDLS, CDR2 YYNGEE. The junction had 3 bases not matched to a gene; V was cut back by 7 bases and J by 0 bases. In nucleotides, the CDR3 is TGTGCCAGCGGGGGACAGGACTCTGGAAACACCATATATTTT. Translated: CASGGQDSGNTIYF.

This clone appeared a few times. The chain is built from TRBV6-6 and TRBJ2-7, with 7 bases lining up with TRBD2. The germline V gene encodes CDR1 MNHNY and CDR2 SVGAGI (reference sequence). V shed 7 bases, J shed 4 bases, and the junction held 7 bases outside the gene matches. This CDR3 is built from 13 residues. The CDR3 reads CASTRAGEYEQYF. The CDR3 DNA is TGTGCCAGCACTAGGGCGGGAGAGTACGAGCAGTACTTC.

The chain is built from TRBV11-2 and TRBJ1-1; D might be TRBD1 (6 bases). CDR3 length equals 15 residues. Germline CDR1 SGHAT, CDR2 FQNNGV. Between the trimmed V and J ends, which lost 2 bases and 1 base, there was a span of 11 bases. In DNA, the CDR3 is TGTGCCAGCAGCTTAAAAGTAGGGGGGAACACTGAAGCTTTCTTT. It translates to CASSLKVGGNTEAFF.

This clone showed up just a few times. The rearrangement links TRBV5-1 to TRBJ1-6; TRBD1 aligns across 8 bases. From germline, CDR1 is SGHRS and CDR2 YFSETQ. The CDR3 contains 14 residues. After removal of 5 bases from V and 10 bases from J, the junction contained 8 bases not matched to a gene. For the CDR3, the DNA is TGCGCCAGCAGGCAGACAGGGGAAATCTCACCCCTCCACTTT. Its protein is CASRQTGEISPLHF.

The chain is built from TRBV19 and TRBJ1-5; tentative D call: TRBD1 (5 bases). The V gene lost 3 bases and the J gene lost 3 bases, with 9 bases spanning the gap. The CDR3 spans 14 residues. Germline loops: CDR1 LNHDA, CDR2 SQIVND (reference sequence). The CDR3 DNA is TGTGCCAGTAGTATCTCAGGGTTCAATCAGCCCCAGCATTTT. Translating gives CASSISGFNQPQHF.

This clone was counted once. The chain combines TRBV29-1 with TRBJ2-1; 11 positions agree with TRBD2. The CDR3 totals 15 residues. Unmatched junction bases numbered 13, after V lost 7 bases and J lost 8 bases. Germline CDR1 reads SQVTM; CDR2 reads ANQGSEA. The CDR3 loop is CSGPYNGLAGYEQFF. CDR3 nucleotides: TGCAGCGGCCCCTATAATGGACTAGCGGGTTATGAGCAGTTCTTC.

This rearrangement joins TRBV27 to TRBJ1-6; 7 nucleotides agree with TRBD1. J lost 10 bases, V lost 3 bases, and 12 bases had no gene match. Germline V gene data show CDR1 as MNHEY and CDR2 as SMNVEV (reference sequence). The CDR3 length is 16 residues. The CDR3: CASSFSSTGTASPLHF. The CDR3 nucleotides read TGTGCCAGCAGTTTCTCGTCGACAGGGACGGCATCACCCCTCCACTTT.

The rearrangement joins TRBV30 to TRBJ2-7, with D possibly being TRBD1 (6 bases). The CDR3 extends over 12 amino acids. With 5 bases removed from V and 2 bases from J, the gap between germline ends came to 10 bases. CDR1 and CDR2 (germline): GTSNPN, SVGIG (reference sequence). The CDR3 coding sequence is TGTGCCTGGGGCAGGGACACCTACGAGCAGTACTTC. This gives the protein CAWGRDTYEQYF.

This chain connects TRBV5-1 to TRBJ2-2; possible D gene TRBD2, 5 bases. The germline CDR1 and CDR2 sequences are SGHRS and YFSETQ. CDR3 length: 15 residues. Trimming took 0 bases from V and 0 from J, leaving 6 bases between them. In nucleotides, the CDR3 is TGCGCCAGCAGCTTGGGACTACCGAACACCGGGGAGCTGTTTTTT. This encodes CASSLGLPNTGELFF.

The chain carries TRBV9 and TRBJ1-2; D remains ambiguous. The germline V and J ends were trimmed by 3 bases and 7 bases, with 19 bases remaining between them. This CDR3 comprises 15 residues. Germline V gives CDR1 SGDLS, CDR2 YYNGEE. For the CDR3, the DNA is TGTGCCAGCAGCGCCCGAGGAGGGTACGATGGTGGCTACACCTTC. It yields the protein CASSARGGYDGGYTF.

The rearrangement uses TRBV7-2 and TRBJ2-3, with TRBD1 matching over 9 bases. Trimming took 7 bases from V and 7 from J; bases not matched to a gene: 6. The CDR3 runs 13 residues. Germline V gene data show CDR1 as SGHTA and CDR2 as FQGNSA. The DNA of the CDR3 is TGTGCCAGCAAGACAGGGGGAGGTAATACGCAGTATTTT. Protein product: CASKTGGGNTQYF.

A few counts support this clone. The chain combines TRBV2 with TRBJ2-1; 7 bases match TRBD2. Germline assignment: CDR1 SNHLY and CDR2 FYNNEI. This CDR3 region has 16 residues. J was trimmed by 7 bases and V by 1 base; bases with no gene match: 10. This CDR3 reads CASSEDSLAAMNEQFF. The CDR3 DNA is TGTGCCAGCAGTGAAGATTCGCTAGCGGCAATGAATGAGCAGTTCTTC.

The chain has TRBV27 and TRBJ2-5; D might be TRBD1 (6 bases). CDR1 MNHEY and CDR2 SMNVEV come from the germline V gene (reference sequence). V shed 5 bases and J shed 5 bases, with 15 bases lying between them. The CDR3 has 14 residues. CDR3 sequence: CASSHRGQMETQYF. As DNA, the CDR3 is TGTGCCAGCAGTCACCGCGGACAGATGGAGACCCAGTACTTC.

The chain uses TRBV11-2 and TRBJ1-2; TRBD1 is a possible D gene (5 bases). The CDR3 sequence is 16 residues long. V lost 5 bases to trimming and J lost 5 bases, with 21 bases between them. CDR1 and CDR2 (germline): SGHAT, FQNNGV. The CDR3 DNA follows: TGTGCCAGCAGCCCCCCTTCCAGGGAGGGTAAATATGGCTACACCTTC. Protein: CASSPPSREGKYGYTF. The variable domain in full, with the rest retrieved from reference TRBV11-2 and TRBJ1-2, is EAGVAQSPRYKIIEKRQSVAFWCNPISGHATLYWYQQILGQGPKLLIQFQNNGVVDDSQLPKDRFSAERLKGVDSTLKIQPAKLEDSAVYLCASSPPSREGKYGYTFGSGTRLTVV.

The chain couples TRBV5-1 to TRBJ2-3; 7 bases match TRBD2. This CDR3 comprises 14 residues. V dropped 0 bases and J dropped 7; count of bases not matched to a gene: 5. Germline V gene sequence: CDR1 SGHRS, CDR2 YFSETQ. In DNA form, the CDR3 reads TGCGCCAGCAGCTTGGGAGCCGGGGGGAATACGCAGTATTTT. Translated, it gives CASSLGAGGNTQYF.

The chain carries TRBV10-2 and TRBJ2-1; 8 bases match TRBD2. The CDR3 is 16 amino acids. V was clipped by 4 bases and J by 10 bases; unmatched bases: 15. Germline CDR1 and CDR2: WSHSY and SAAADI. CDR3: CASSGRLGGEREEQFF. DNA of the CDR3: TGCGCCAGCAGTGGAAGATTAGGGGGGGAGCGGGAGGAGCAGTTCTTC.

The chain employs TRBV21-1 and TRBJ2-7; TRBD2 is the table's D call and was not checked against the DNA. TRBV21-1 is reported as a pseudogene. The CDR3 runs to 16 residues. As DNA, the CDR3 is TGTGCCAGGAGGTTTATAGCGGAGTTGGCCACCTACGAGCAGTACTTC. It encodes CARRFIAELATYEQYF.

This clone was seen a handful of times. The same CDR3 arises from other DNA sequences in this sample as well. This CDR3 is CASSSGGYGYTF. The CDR3 DNA follows: TGTGCCAGCAGTTCGGGGGGGTATGGCTACACCTTC. This sequence joins TRBV12-3 or TRBV12-4 and TRBJ1-2; D might be TRBD1 (5 bases). V lost 4 bases and J 5 bases, leaving 8 bases between the germline ends. This CDR3 region has 12 residues.

This clone was found a few times. The chain recombines TRBV6-2 or TRBV6-3 with TRBJ1-1; TRBD1 might be the D (5 bases). Germline V CDR1 and CDR2: MNHEY, SVGEGT. CDR3 length: 13 residues. V was trimmed by 0 bases and J by 6 bases, leaving 8 bases between them. CDR3 residues: CASSYSMGPEAFF. CDR3 nucleotide sequence: TGTGCCAGCAGTTACTCGATGGGGCCTGAAGCTTTCTTT.

The chain joins TRBV30 to TRBJ1-5; D call uncertain. Germline CDR1 reads GTSNPN; CDR2 reads SVGIG (reference sequence). The CDR3 extends over 14 amino acids. Trimming left V 3 bases short and J 7 bases short, with 16 bases between. The CDR3 protein is CAWSPGRQRQPQHF. CDR3 sequence (DNA): TGTGCCTGGAGCCCCGGAAGACAACGCCAGCCCCAGCATTTT.

The genes are TRBV5-4 and TRBJ1-4, with 7 nucleotides matching TRBD1. The CDR3 length is 17 residues. Germline CDR1 and CDR2: SGHNT and YYREEE (reference sequence). V dropped 0 bases and J dropped 3; count of bases not matched to a gene: 8. CDR3 nucleotides: TGTGCCAGCAGCTTGGCCACAGGGGCTCCTTCTAATGAAAAACTGTTTTTT. Encoded protein: CASSLATGAPSNEKLFF.

The chain employs TRBV29-1 and TRBJ1-5, with 9 bases lining up with TRBD1. Germline CDR1 is SQVTM and CDR2 is ANQGSEA. V shed 6 bases, J shed 6 bases, and the junction held 6 bases outside the gene matches. This CDR3 comprises 13 residues. The CDR3 reads CSVLDRGGQPQHF. DNA for the CDR3: TGCAGCGTCCTCGACAGGGGGGGTCAGCCCCAGCATTTT.

This CDR3 is CASVQGAGEKLFF. CDR3 sequence (DNA): TGTGCCAGCGTACAGGGGGCGGGTGAAAAACTGTTTTTT. V is TRBV18 and J is TRBJ1-4; 9 nucleotides match TRBD1. Germline CDR1 KGHSH, CDR2 LQKENI. This CDR3 has 13 residues. V shed 8 bases and J 7 bases; nucleotides not matched to a gene: 5.

In this sample, this clone turned up a few times. V is TRBV5-5 and J is TRBJ1-6; TRBD1 is a possible D gene (6 bases). CDR1 is SGHKS, CDR2 YYEKEE, per germline (reference sequence). V shed 2 bases and J shed 9 bases, with 12 bases lying between them. The CDR3 sequence is 14 residues long. The DNA for the CDR3 is TGTGCCAGCAGCTTAACAGGGAGTATTTCACCCCTCCACTTT. Amino acids: CASSLTGSISPLHF.

This chain connects TRBV7-8 to TRBJ2-7; TRBD1 might be the D (6 bases). The ends were cut back, 5 bases at V and 0 bases at J, with 20 bases in the middle. This CDR3 spans 17 amino acids. From germline, CDR1 is SGHVS and CDR2 FQNEAQ. CDR3 DNA sequence: TGTGCCAGCAGCCCTAGACGTGGGACACAAAGCTCCTACGAGCAGTACTTC. This encodes CASSPRRGTQSSYEQYF.

This chain uses TRBV13 with TRBJ1-1; D not certain. Germline V gene data show CDR1 as PRHDT and CDR2 as FYEKMQ (reference sequence). Deletions cut 0 bases from V and 6 bases from J, with 8 bases between. This CDR3 is 13 amino acids long. CDR3 loop: CASSLGGIPEAFF. As DNA, the CDR3 is TGTGCCAGCAGCTTAGGCGGGATCCCTGAAGCTTTCTTT.